The present TCR beta chain was sequenced within a study of identical twins. This CDR3 spans 16 amino acids. The junction had 9 bases not matched to a gene; V was cut back by 5 bases and J by 2 bases. Germline CDR1 is WSHSY and CDR2 is SAAADI. Study-wide results and caveats: Model-predicted out-of-frame TCR alpha sharing fell below observed values in monozygotic twins. An excess of low generation probability was shown by twin-shared out-of-frame alpha sequences.

Template switching introduced a universal primer site, and the cDNA bore unique molecular identifiers. Each CDR3 protein gets one entry after TCRdb re-called the 5' RACE reads with MiXCR. The sample has around 690,000 distinct CDR3 sequences, 21% seen once. This clonotype was counted a few times. The antigen remains unidentified. These data also featured in a second study, about T cells expressing NK-cell markers. Turning to that study: Sequencing covered eight donors, seven HCMV-seropositive and one seronegative.

The rearrangement links TRBV10-2 to TRBJ2-7; 10 bases map to TRBD2. The sample taken for sequencing was PBMCs. This clonotype originated in a woman aged 18-29 years in good health. The CDR3 reads CASSPVGTSGTYEQYF. In DNA, the CDR3 is TGCGCCAGCAGTCCTGTTGGTACTAGCGGGACCTACGAGCAGTACTTC.